These T cell receptor beta chains were read from a single sample in a study of blood T cell repertoires in COVID-19. The repertoire was sequenced with immunoSEQ multiplex PCR; TCRdb's copy has only in-frame clones and lacks some. The table shows hundreds of thousands of clones, with 88% occurring only once. The sequenced sample was PBMCs or T cells enriched from blood (not recorded which). The source of these receptors is a young woman who had recovered from COVID-19. CDR3s include the opening cysteine and the closing phenylalanine or tryptophan. D genes are given only for firm matches. Size is stated for part of the rows, as once, few or many counts, or as a class when the clone is expanded.

>-|TRBJ2-3|-|TRBV2
TGTGCCAGCCAATCGGAGGGAACTAGCACAGATACGCAGTATTTT
CASQSEGTSTDTQYF
>-|TRBJ1-5|-|TRBV28
TGTGCCAGCAGTTTAGGGGGGGTAGGACAGCCCCAGCATTTT
CASSLGGVGQPQHF
>-|TRBJ1-1|-|TRBV7-3
TGTGCCAGCAGCCTACAGCTGAACACTGAAGCTTTCTTT
CASSLQLNTEAFF
>-|TRBJ1-4|TRBD1|TRBV11-1
TGTGCCAGCAGCTCAGGGACAGCCCGATTCCCGGAACTGTTTTTT
CASSSGTARFPELFF
>-|TRBJ2-1|TRBD2|TRBV27
TGTGCCAGCAGTCTGAGCGGGAGCGCCTACAATGAGCAGTTCTTC
CASSLSGSAYNEQFF
>-|TRBJ1-2|-|TRBV2
TGTGCCAGCGACCGGGCACAGTACAGGGGCTACACCTTC
CASDRAQYRGYTF
>-|TRBJ1-2|TRBD1|TRBV10-3
TGTGCCATCACTGAAGGACAGGGAGGTAACTATGGCTACACCTTC
CAITEGQGGNYGYTF
>-|TRBJ1-2|TRBD1|TRBV4-2
TGTGCCAGCAGCCAATCGACAGGGGGAATTACCTATGGCTACACCTTC
CASSQSTGGITYGYTF
>-|TRBJ1-1|TRBD1|TRBV5-5
TGTGCCAGCAGCCCGGGACAGGGGAAAACTTTCTTT
CASSPGQGKTFF
>-|TRBJ2-2|-|TRBV5-1
TGCGCCAGCAGCTTGGCTAGTGAGTTAACCGGGGAGCTGTTTTTT
CASSLASELTGELFF
>-|TRBJ2-3|TRBD1|TRBV3-1/TRBV3-2
TGTGCCAGCAGCCTAGGGACAGTCAGGTTCGGCACAGATACGCAGTATTTT
CASSLGTVRFGTDTQYF
>-|TRBJ2-5|TRBD1|TRBV4-3
TGCGCCAGCAGCCAAGAAGCCCTAGGGGGCTCAGATCAAGAGACCCAGTACTTC
CASSQEALGGSDQETQYF
>-|TRBJ1-1|-|TRBV5-1
TGCGCCAGCAGCCCGTTACAGGGCCTAGGGGCTGAAGCTTTCTTT
CASSPLQGLGAEAFF
>-|TRBJ2-5|TRBD2|TRBV6-5
TGTGCCAGCAGTACACTAGCGGGGGACCAAGAGACCCAGTACTTC
CASSTLAGDQETQYF
>-|TRBJ1-1|TRBD1|TRBV29-1
TGCAGCGTGGGACTCAGGGGGACTGAAGCTTTCTTT
CSVGLRGTEAFF
>-|TRBJ2-6|-|TRBV14
TGTGCCAGCAGCCAAGATCCGATAAGCACGGGGGCCAACGTCCTGACTTTC
CASSQDPISTGANVLTF
>few|TRBJ2-3|TRBD1|TRBV9
TGTGCCAGCACGTCCGACGGACAGGGCACAGATACGCAGTATTTT
CASTSDGQGTDTQYF
>-|TRBJ1-1|TRBD1|TRBV19
TGTGCCAGTAGTGTGCAACAGGGGGTCTTCGGTGAAGCTTTCTTT
CASSVQQGVFGEAFF
>-|TRBJ2-7|TRBD1|TRBV30
TGTGCCTGGAGTGTACTTGGGACAGGGTCGTCCGAGCAGTACTTC
CAWSVLGTGSSEQYF
>once|TRBJ2-7|-|TRBV29-1
TGCAGCGTAACAGGGCTTAGGTACGAGCAGTACTTC
CSVTGLRYEQYF
>-|TRBJ1-2|-|TRBV6-5
TGTGCCAGCCGGCGGCCTTCCACAGGCGGCTATGGCTACACCTTC
CASRRPSTGGYGYTF
>-|TRBJ2-1|TRBD1|TRBV10-3
TGTGCCATCAGTAACATTCTGACAGGGTACAATGAGCAGTTCTTC
CAISNILTGYNEQFF
>-|TRBJ2-7|TRBD1|TRBV7-9
TGTGCCAGCAGCCTATTGACAGGGGCGGGCGAGCAGTACTTC
CASSLLTGAGEQYF
>-|TRBJ2-3|TRBD1|TRBV27
TGTGCCAGCAGTTACGGGACAGGGGGCTTCACAGATACGCAGTATTTT
CASSYGTGGFTDTQYF
>-|TRBJ2-1|TRBD2|TRBV5-1
TGCGCCAGCAGCTTGCTAGCGGGAGTTAAGGGTGAGCAGTTCTTC
CASSLLAGVKGEQFF
>-|TRBJ2-3|-|TRBV9
TGTGCCAGCAAAGCGGACACAGATACGCAGTATTTT
CASKADTDTQYF
>-|TRBJ1-6|-|TRBV27
TGTGCCAGCAGTTCCGGTGGTTCACCCCTCCACTTT
CASSSGGSPLHF
>-|TRBJ1-5|-|TRBV19
TGTGCCAGTAGGAGGGGGATAGATCAGCCCCAGCATTTT
CASRRGIDQPQHF
>-|TRBJ1-5|TRBD1|TRBV19
TGTGCCAGTAGGAACAGGGGTTCCTATAGCAATCAGCCCCAGCATTTT
CASRNRGSYSNQPQHF